This entry lists 26 T cell receptor beta chains sequenced from one sample in a study of T-cell reconstitution after alpha-beta-depleted transplantation in children. During its preparation, the TCRbeta library received unique molecular identifiers. TCRdb reprocessed the PCR reads with MiXCR, giving one entry per CDR3 protein. The sample holds hundreds of thousands of distinct CDR3 sequences; 8% to 10% are singletons and the top ten take approximately 5.9%. The sample consisted of PBMCs from the stem cell graft donor, taken from the stem cell graft. The receptors come from a human donor who donated a stem cell graft to a child with acute lymphoblastic leukemia.

This clonotype has at least ten counts. This chain uses TRBV7-9 with TRBJ2-5; D call uncertain. CDR1 is SEHNR and CDR2 is FQNEAQ in the germline V gene (reference sequence). This CDR3 spans 13 amino acids. V shed 2 bases and J shed 4 bases, with 8 bases lying between them. The CDR3 DNA is TGTGCCAGCAGCTTACTAGGCGGAGAGACCCAGTACTTC. As protein: CASSLLGGETQYF.

The rearrangement joins TRBV6-2 or TRBV6-3 to TRBJ2-6; D is undetermined. V gave up 0 bases and J gave up 0 bases, with 9 bases separating them. The germline gives CDR1 MNHEY, CDR2 SVGEGT. The CDR3 sequence is 17 residues long. The CDR3 nucleotides are TGTGCCAGCAGTTACTCGGCAGGCGTCTCTGGGGCCAACGTCCTGACTTTC. As protein: CASSYSAGVSGANVLTF.

This clonotype has more than one count but fewer than ten. This chain uses TRBV7-6 with TRBJ2-5; 7 positions agree with TRBD1. V shed 5 bases, J shed 1 base, and the junction held 10 bases outside the gene matches. The length of the CDR3 is 16 residues. Germline-derived CDR1 and CDR2 are SGHVS and FNYEAQ. CDR3 protein: CASSPRQGPFQETQYF. CDR3 DNA: TGTGCCAGCAGCCCCCGACAGGGCCCCTTCCAAGAGACCCAGTACTTC.

CDR3 nucleotide sequence: TGTGCCAGCAGTTTAGCGGGCAGGGGTGCAACTAATGAAAAACTGTTTTTT. It codes for CASSLAGRGATNEKLFF. The V and J genes are TRBV12-3 or TRBV12-4 and TRBJ1-4, with D maybe TRBD1 (6 bases). This CDR3 comprises 17 residues. V lost 0 bases and J 0 bases, leaving 11 bases between the germline ends.

The chain links TRBV6-5 to TRBJ2-7; 8 bases are a match to TRBD1. The CDR3 is 18 residues long. V trimming: 0 bases; J trimming: 0 bases; junction bases outside the gene matches: 10. CDR1 MNHEY and CDR2 SVGAGI come from the germline V gene. The CDR3 DNA sequence: TGTGCCAGCAGTTACTCGAAGGGTGCGGGGACAGGCTCCTACGAGCAGTACTTC. Translating it yields CASSYSKGAGTGSYEQYF.

This clonotype has ten or more counts. CDR3 in DNA: TGCGCCAGCAGCTTGGTGGAGCAGGGTGGCGATGAGCAGTTCTTC. It translates to CASSLVEQGGDEQFF. The chain uses TRBV5-1 and TRBJ2-1; TRBD1 is a possible D gene (5 bases). The V gene's germline CDR1 is SGHRS and CDR2 YFSETQ. V dropped 0 bases and J dropped 8 bases, with 15 bases sitting between them. The CDR3 is made up of 15 amino acids.

This chain joins TRBV5-5 and TRBJ1-1, with TRBD1 as a possible D gene (6 bases). This CDR3 is 16 amino acids long. Trimming took off 4 bases at V and 1 base at J, with 17 bases between the two ends. CDR1 SGHKS and CDR2 YYEKEE come from the germline V gene (reference sequence). The chain's CDR3 is CASSIRGSLGNTEAFF. The CDR3 region has the DNA TGTGCCAGCAGCATAAGGGGGTCCCTCGGGAACACTGAAGCTTTCTTT.

V usage is TRBV12-5 and J usage is TRBJ2-2; the D is unclear. The V gene lost 2 bases and the J gene lost 0 bases, with 22 bases spanning the gap. The CDR3 covers 20 residues. Germline CDR1 is LGHNT and CDR2 is FRNRAP. CDR3 in amino acids: CASGLSRRVWGSTNTGELFF. In nucleotides, the CDR3 is TGTGCTAGTGGTTTGTCCCGAAGGGTGTGGGGTTCAACGAACACCGGGGAGCTGTTTTTT.

This chain uses TRBV12-3 or TRBV12-4 with TRBJ2-3, with TRBD1 matching 7 bases. The junction had 8 bases not matched to a gene; V was cut back by 5 bases and J by 0 bases. This CDR3 is 16 amino acids long. The CDR3 loop is CASSLRGDSSTDTQYF. In DNA form, the CDR3 reads TGTGCCAGCAGTCTCCGAGGGGACAGTAGCACAGATACGCAGTATTTT.

The CDR3 coding sequence is TGCGCCAGCAGCCAGGATAGCTGGAGCACTGAAGCTTTCTTT. Translated: CASSQDSWSTEAFF. The chain employs TRBV4-1 and TRBJ1-1; D remains ambiguous. The germline V gene encodes CDR1 MGHRA and CDR2 YSYEKL. Deletions cut 3 bases from V and 4 bases from J, with 12 bases between. The CDR3 is made up of 14 amino acids.

This clonotype was observed many times. The V call is TRBV11-2, the J call TRBJ1-2; D possibly corresponds to TRBD1 (6 bases). CDR1 is SGHAT and CDR2 is FQNNGV in the germline V gene. The CDR3 runs to 16 residues. V shed 4 bases and J shed 2 bases, with 17 bases lying between them. CDR3 nucleotides: TGTGCCAGCAGCTCCTTCGGACAGCCAAGGAACTATGGCTACACCTTC. The encoded protein is CASSSFGQPRNYGYTF.

This clonotype showed up just a few times. The gene calls are TRBV5-1 and TRBJ2-5, with TRBD2 as a possible D gene (6 bases). This CDR3 is built from 16 residues. V was shortened by 3 bases and J by 2 bases, with 17 bases between the two germline ends. Looked up from germline, CDR1 is SGHRS and CDR2 is YFSETQ. CDR3: CASSSGTSTSQETQYF. CDR3 coding DNA: TGCGCCAGCAGCTCTGGGACTTCTACCTCGCAAGAGACCCAGTACTTC.

V is TRBV4-3 and J is TRBJ2-6, with D tentatively TRBD1 or TRBD2 (5 bases each). Per germline, CDR1 LGHNA and CDR2 YSLEER. The V and J ends lost 0 bases and 0 bases respectively, with 12 bases between them. This CDR3 spans 18 amino acids. CDR3 in DNA: TGCGCCAGCAGCCAAGATGGGGGTTCCCACTCTGGGGCCAACGTCCTGACTTTC. This translates into CASSQDGGSHSGANVLTF.

V usage is TRBV6-1 and J usage is TRBJ1-3; D is unresolved. This CDR3 contains 16 residues. CDR1 is MNHNS, CDR2 SASEGT, per germline. Trimming left V 3 bases short and J 0 bases short, with 12 bases between. Here the CDR3 reads CASSDPDWHSGNTIYF. The CDR3 bases are TGTGCCAGCAGTGACCCCGACTGGCACTCTGGAAACACCATATATTTT.

Note on this clonotype: A read error is possible here, since a much larger clone lies one base away. The chain links TRBV11-2 to TRBJ2-2, with D uncertain. V lost 0 bases and J lost 5, with 7 bases in between. CDR1 SGHAT and CDR2 FQNNGV come from the germline V gene. This CDR3 region has 14 residues. The CDR3 DNA sequence: TGTGCCAGCAGCTTAGATTTGGCGACCGGGGAGCTGTTTTTT. It encodes CASSLDLATGELFF. Variable domain in full (rest from reference TRBV11-2 and TRBJ2-2): EAGVAQSPRYKIIEKRQSVAFWCNPISGHATLYWYQQILGQGPKLLIQFQNNGVVDDSQLPKDRFSAERLKGVDSTLKIQPAKLEDSAVYLCASSLDLATGELFFGEGSRLTVL.

This clonotype was detected only a few times. V usage is TRBV14 and J usage is TRBJ1-1; D unresolved. The CDR3 is made up of 13 amino acids. Germline V gives CDR1 SGHDN, CDR2 FVKESK. Trimming cost V 8 bases and J 3 bases, with 13 bases left between them. CDR3 protein: CASGDIRYTEAFF. Here the CDR3 DNA reads TGTGCCAGCGGCGATATTCGGTACACTGAAGCTTTCTTT.

J is TRBJ1-1 and V is TRBV28, with D possibly matching TRBD1 (5 bases). The V end lost 5 bases, the J end lost 4 bases, and 14 bases lay between the germline ends. The germline gives CDR1 MDHEN, CDR2 SYDVKM. This CDR3 is built from 14 residues. CDR3 residues: CASSVQVGATEAFF. The CDR3 DNA reads TGTGCCAGCAGTGTCCAGGTTGGGGCCACTGAAGCTTTCTTT.

With respect to this clonotype: A read error may explain this, as a much larger clone is one base away. The V gene is TRBV5-6, the J gene TRBJ2-2; D gene unclear. The CDR3 is 15 amino acids. Germline V CDR1 and CDR2: SGHDT, YYEEEE. Trimming took 7 bases from V and 10 from J, leaving 23 bases between them. CDR3 sequence: CASGLRVTFVEELFF. In DNA form, the CDR3 reads TGTGCCAGCGGCCTTCGGGTTACTTTTGTCGAGGAGCTGTTTTTT.

This clonotype was seen ten or more times. The rearrangement joins TRBV4-2 to TRBJ1-4; 7 nucleotides agree with TRBD1. Germline trimming cut 0 bases from V and 13 bases from J; bases unmatched to any gene: 11. The germline CDR1 and CDR2 sequences are LGHNA and YNFKEQ. The CDR3 contains 15 residues. In DNA form, the CDR3 reads TGTGCCAGCAGCCAAGATCAGCCGGGACAGCGAACACTGTTTTTT. Its translation is CASSQDQPGQRTLFF.

The V gene is TRBV11-2, the J gene TRBJ1-2; D ambiguous. This CDR3 is built from 13 residues. Deletions cut 0 bases from V and 6 bases from J, with 8 bases between. The germline V gene has CDR1 SGHAT and CDR2 FQNNGV. In DNA form, the CDR3 reads TGTGCCAGCAGCTTAGATCGTGGGGATGGCTACACCTTC. Translated: CASSLDRGDGYTF.

The table lists this clonotype with many counts. The chain links TRBV5-1 to TRBJ1-1; D ambiguous. The CDR3 is 14 amino acids. V was shortened by 7 bases and J by 1 base, with 14 bases between the two germline ends. In germline, CDR1 is SGHRS, CDR2 YFSETQ. The DNA for the CDR3 is TGCGCCAGCCGTCCCGACGGCCCGAACACTGAAGCTTTCTTT. Translation: CASRPDGPNTEAFF.

In this sample, this clonotype turned up a few times. J is TRBJ1-1 and V is TRBV5-1, with D uncertain. The germline CDR1 and CDR2 sequences are SGHRS and YFSETQ. The V end was cut by 3 bases, the J end by 1 base, with 10 bases between. The CDR3 spans 14 residues. For the CDR3, the DNA is TGCGCCAGCAGCTGGGTCGCCCAGAACACTGAAGCTTTCTTT. This gives the protein CASSWVAQNTEAFF.

This clonotype was seen many times. A read error may account for a junction end that differs from germline. V gene TRBV4-1 combines with J gene TRBJ1-1; D not certain. The CDR3 has 13 amino acids. Germline lookup yields CDR1 MGHRA and CDR2 YSYEKL. The CDR3 region is CASSQGLQALPPF. DNA of the CDR3: TGCGCCAGCAGCCAAGGTCTTCAAGCTCTACCTCCGTTT.

The table lists this clonotype with many counts. The chain employs TRBV27 and TRBJ1-2; 10 bases map to TRBD1. Germline-derived CDR1 and CDR2 are MNHEY and SMNVEV (reference sequence). The CDR3 length is 12 residues. Trimming took 4 bases from V and 8 from J; bases not matched to a gene: 1. The DNA of the CDR3 is TGTGCCAGCAGTTCGACAGGGGGCGGCTACACCTTC. Its protein product is CASSSTGGGYTF.

This clonotype has just a few counts. The rearrangement uses TRBV5-1 and TRBJ2-7; 9 bases fit TRBD1. The CDR3 covers 15 residues. Germline lookup yields CDR1 SGHRS and CDR2 YFSETQ. J was trimmed by 7 bases and V by 2 bases; bases with no gene match: 10. The CDR3 coding sequence is TGCGCCAGCAGCTTACAAGGGACAGGGTCGTGGGAGCAGTACTTC. This encodes CASSLQGTGSWEQYF.

The chain combines TRBV20-1 with TRBJ2-5; the match to TRBD1 covers 8 bases. V shed 1 base and J 5 bases; nucleotides not matched to a gene: 3. The CDR3 extends over 13 amino acids. Germline V gene data show CDR1 as DFQATT and CDR2 as SNEGSKA (reference sequence). CDR3: CSARGQGWETQYF. DNA of the CDR3: TGCAGTGCTAGAGGACAGGGGTGGGAGACCCAGTACTTC.